The clone carrying this TCR beta chain has just one count. Germline assignment: CDR1 MNHNY and CDR2 SVGAGI (reference sequence). Trimming took off 0 bases at V and 3 bases at J, with 9 bases between the two ends. The CDR3 length is 15 residues. This record belongs to a study of blood T cell repertoires in COVID-19. Profiling relied on immunoSEQ multiplex PCR, and the TCRdb table lists in-frame clones only, not all of them. The sample has about 24,000 clones, 85% to 90% seen once. This chain uses TRBV6-6 with TRBJ1-5; perhaps TRBD1 as D (5 bases). The sequence came from a man aged 70-80 years with COVID-19, enrolled during active disease. Sequencing input: peripheral blood. CDR3 residues: CASSYSGADNQPQHF. Written as DNA, the CDR3 is TGTGCCAGCAGTTACTCAGGGGCCGACAATCAGCCCCAGCATTTT.